These 27 T cell receptor beta chains originate from one sample sequenced in a study of Ad26.COV2.S vaccination and SARS-CoV-2 variants. The sample's treatment: 15 to 20 received Ad26.COV2.S at low or high dose, single or two shots; about 5 received placebo; per-sample allocation not given. Vaccine and placebo recipients were sampled on day 63 after the first injection. The assay was immunoSEQ multiplex PCR, and TCRdb's table has in-frame clones only and misses some. The sample lists around 450,000 clones; approximately 88% were seen once. The sequenced sample was peripheral blood, obtained in a trial of Ad26.COV2.S vaccine versus placebo. The receptors were sampled from a person between 18 and 65 years old who received the Ad26.COV2.S COVID-19 vaccine or a placebo.

V gene TRBV6-1 combines with J gene TRBJ2-2, with D possibly being TRBD1 or TRBD2 (6 bases each). Germline V gene sequence: CDR1 MNHNS, CDR2 SASEGT. The CDR3 length is 16 residues. Trimming left V 0 bases short and J 7 bases short, with 15 bases between. CDR3 region: CASSEARGGQGGELFF. The CDR3 nucleotides read TGTGCCAGCAGTGAAGCGAGAGGGGGGCAGGGCGGGGAGCTGTTTTTT.

The chain joins TRBV4-3 to TRBJ2-6, with D uncertain. Deletions cut 0 bases from V and 0 bases from J, with 6 bases between. Per the germline V gene, CDR1 is LGHNA and CDR2 is YSLEER. The CDR3 is 16 amino acids. This CDR3 reads CASSQDKSSGANVLTF. DNA for the CDR3: TGCGCCAGCAGCCAAGACAAGAGCTCTGGGGCCAACGTCCTGACTTTC.

The rearrangement links TRBV6-5 to TRBJ1-4, with D possibly being TRBD1 (6 bases). This CDR3 region has 14 residues. Trimming left V 4 bases short and J 5 bases short, with 11 bases between. Germline CDR1 is MNHEY and CDR2 is SVGAGI. The CDR3 loop reads CASSSRTENEKLFF. CDR3 coding DNA: TGTGCCAGCAGTTCCCGGACAGAGAATGAAAAACTGTTTTTT.

This chain joins TRBV28 and TRBJ1-5, with 7 positions matching TRBD1. Germline V gene data show CDR1 as MDHEN and CDR2 as SYDVKM. The V segment lost 7 bases and the J segment 0 bases; nucleotides outside the gene matches: 6. The CDR3 spans 15 residues. CDR3 protein: CASTATGNSNQPQHF. DNA for the CDR3: TGTGCCAGCACCGCGACAGGGAATAGCAATCAGCCCCAGCATTTT.

The rearrangement uses TRBV5-1 and TRBJ2-6; no clear D gene. The CDR3 is 17 amino acids. Germline V gives CDR1 SGHRS, CDR2 YFSETQ. V was shortened by 3 bases and J by 0 bases, with 13 bases between the two germline ends. In DNA, the CDR3 is TGCGCCAGCAGCTGGACCCCCTCATCCTCTGGGGCCAACGTCCTGACTTTC. Translated, it gives CASSWTPSSSGANVLTF.

The chain combines TRBV5-1 with TRBJ2-7; tentative D call: TRBD1 (6 bases). The CDR3 spans 15 residues. Germline V CDR1 and CDR2: SGHRS, YFSETQ. Trimming took 4 bases from V and 3 from J, leaving 17 bases between them. In nucleotides, the CDR3 is TGCGCCAGCAGCCGATCGGGACAAGAAGGCTACGAGCAGTACTTC. It translates to CASSRSGQEGYEQYF.

This sequence joins TRBV18 and TRBJ1-5; 8 bases are a match to TRBD1. This CDR3 has 14 residues. The trim removed 4 bases at V and 5 bases at J, leaving 4 bases unmatched. Germline V lookup: CDR1 KGHSH, CDR2 LQKENI. The CDR3 DNA reads TGTGCCAGCTCACGGACAGGGCATGATCAGCCCCAGCATTTT. Translating gives CASSRTGHDQPQHF.

The rearrangement uses TRBV7-2 and TRBJ2-2; TRBD2 matches at 7 bases. The V segment lost 8 bases and the J segment 4 bases; nucleotides outside the gene matches: 10. CDR3 length: 15 residues. Germline V gives CDR1 SGHTA, CDR2 FQGNSA. The CDR3 is CASAPPAGVTGELFF. The CDR3 coding sequence is TGTGCCAGCGCCCCCCCCGCGGGGGTCACCGGGGAGCTGTTTTTT.

This rearrangement joins TRBV19 to TRBJ2-3; TRBD1 aligns across 8 bases. Germline assignment: CDR1 LNHDA and CDR2 SQIVND (reference sequence). This CDR3 is 16 amino acids long. Trimming at V came to 4 bases and at J to 6 bases, leaving 12 bases not matched to a gene. CDR3 sequence: CASSRTGLLGEDTQYF. Written as DNA, the CDR3 is TGTGCCAGTAGTAGGACAGGGCTTCTTGGCGAGGATACGCAGTATTTT.

V gene TRBV2 combines with J gene TRBJ2-6; TRBD1 might be the D (6 bases). Per germline, CDR1 SNHLY and CDR2 FYNNEI. CDR3 length: 15 amino acids. Trimming shortened V by 6 bases and J by 4 bases, and 13 bases separated the two germline ends. CDR3 nucleotides: TGTGCCAGCAGGGCAGGGGTTCTGGGGGCCAACGTCCTGACTTTC. Its translation is CASRAGVLGANVLTF.

J is TRBJ2-5 and V is TRBV5-4, with TRBD2 matching over 7 bases. Trimming cost V 0 bases and J 4 bases; bases outside gene matches: 3. This CDR3 spans 14 amino acids. Looked up from germline, CDR1 is SGHNT and CDR2 is YYREEE (reference sequence). DNA for the CDR3: TGTGCCAGCAGCTTGGGGACTAGTTTAGAGACCCAGTACTTC. This codes for CASSLGTSLETQYF.

V and J are TRBV10-3 and TRBJ2-7; a weak D match, TRBD2 (5 bases). Germline CDR1 ENHRY, CDR2 SYGVKD. This CDR3 is built from 12 residues. Deletions cut 10 bases from V and 3 bases from J, with 13 bases between. CDR3 sequence reads: CATRGLSYEQYF. Here the CDR3 DNA reads TGTGCCACCCGAGGGTTAAGCTACGAGCAGTACTTC.

The chain carries TRBV11-2 and TRBJ1-3; TRBD1 is a possible D gene (5 bases). Germline V gene lookup returns CDR1 SGHAT and CDR2 FQNNGV. The CDR3 covers 13 residues. V shed 5 bases and J shed 4 bases, with 9 bases lying between them. The CDR3 here is CASSVQGGNTIYF. In nucleotides, the CDR3 is TGTGCCAGCAGCGTCCAGGGAGGAAACACCATATATTTT. The variable domain in full, with the rest retrieved from reference TRBV11-2 and TRBJ1-3, is EAGVAQSPRYKIIEKRQSVAFWCNPISGHATLYWYQQILGQGPKLLIQFQNNGVVDDSQLPKDRFSAERLKGVDSTLKIQPAKLEDSAVYLCASSVQGGNTIYFGEGSWLTVV.

This sequence joins TRBV5-1 and TRBJ2-6; maybe TRBD1 (5 bases). The germline CDR1 and CDR2 sequences are SGHRS and YFSETQ. Trimming stripped 7 bases from V and 2 bases from J, with 10 bases between. The CDR3 has 14 residues. Written as DNA, the CDR3 is TGCGCCAGCCAGGGCACCACTGGGGCCAACGTCCTGACTTTC. Protein sequence: CASQGTTGANVLTF.

This chain uses TRBV24-1 with TRBJ2-5; TRBD2 agrees at 11 bases. After removal of 3 bases from V and 6 bases from J, the junction contained 8 bases not matched to a gene. Germline-derived CDR1 and CDR2 are KGHDR and SFDVKD. The CDR3 covers 16 residues. The CDR3 nucleotides are TGTGCCACCAGTGATCAAACTAGCGGGGGCCTCCAGACCCAGTACTTC. It yields the protein CATSDQTSGGLQTQYF.

This sequence joins TRBV28 and TRBJ2-7, with 8 bases that match TRBD1. The V gene end was trimmed by 4 bases and the J gene end by 3 bases; junction bases not matched to a gene: 5. The germline gives CDR1 MDHEN, CDR2 SYDVKM. The CDR3 spans 14 residues. The CDR3 sequence is CASSYRTGHYEQYF. CDR3 nucleotide sequence: TGTGCCAGCAGTTACAGGACAGGGCACTACGAGCAGTACTTC.

The gene calls are TRBV5-1 and TRBJ2-1; D possibly corresponds to TRBD1 (5 bases). With 0 bases removed from V and 6 bases from J, the gap between germline ends came to 7 bases. The CDR3 covers 13 residues. Germline V gene data show CDR1 as SGHRS and CDR2 as YFSETQ. As DNA, the CDR3 is TGCGCCAGCAGCTTGGTTGGGGCCAATGAGCAGTTCTTC. Translating gives CASSLVGANEQFF.

The chain has TRBV6-5 and TRBJ2-1, with D perhaps matching TRBD1 or TRBD2 (5 bases each). This CDR3 is 13 amino acids long. CDR1 and CDR2 (germline): MNHEY, SVGAGI. Trimming took off 4 bases at V and 1 base at J, with 5 bases between the two ends. Here the CDR3 DNA reads TGTGCCAGCAGTTGGGGGTCCTACAATGAGCAGTTCTTC. As protein: CASSWGSYNEQFF.

The J gene is TRBJ1-2, the V gene TRBV5-5, with 8 bases lining up with TRBD1. V lost 3 bases to trimming and J lost 6 bases; unmatched junction nucleotides: 4. CDR1 and CDR2 (germline): SGHKS, YYEKEE (reference sequence). This CDR3 is 13 amino acids long. The CDR3 DNA sequence: TGTGCCAGCAGCTCGCAGGGGGCGCATGGCTACACCTTC. Amino acids: CASSSQGAHGYTF.

The genes are TRBV7-8 and TRBJ2-6; D unclear. Deletions cut 2 bases from V and 2 bases from J, with 7 bases between. The CDR3 extends over 15 amino acids. CDR1 and CDR2 (germline): SGHVS, FQNEAQ. In DNA form, the CDR3 reads TGTGCCAGCAGCTTATTTCTTGCTGGGGCCAACGTCCTGACTTTC. Amino acid sequence: CASSLFLAGANVLTF.

The rearrangement joins TRBV4-1 to TRBJ2-5; 9 bases line up with TRBD1. This CDR3 spans 14 amino acids. V dropped 2 bases and J dropped 5; count of bases not matched to a gene: 3. The V gene's germline CDR1 is MGHRA and CDR2 YSYEKL. The CDR3 DNA sequence: TGCGCCAGCAGCCAATACGGGACAGGGGAGACCCAGTACTTC. This codes for CASSQYGTGETQYF.

V gene TRBV19 combines with J gene TRBJ1-1; perhaps TRBD1 as D (5 bases). The CDR3 runs 14 residues. Germline lookup yields CDR1 LNHDA and CDR2 SQIVND (reference sequence). V was shortened by 5 bases and J by 5 bases, with 15 bases between the two germline ends. The CDR3 DNA is TGTGCCAGTAGTTCACCGGGACTCTTAACTGAAGCTTTCTTT. This encodes CASSSPGLLTEAFF.

The chain employs TRBV5-1 and TRBJ1-2; D perhaps matches TRBD1 (6 bases). The germline V and J ends were trimmed by 6 bases and 6 bases, with 12 bases remaining between them. This CDR3 comprises 12 residues. Germline V gene sequence: CDR1 SGHRS, CDR2 YFSETQ. The DNA of the CDR3 is TGCGCCAGCACCCTAGGGGGTCATGGCTACACCTTC. Its protein is CASTLGGHGYTF.

The gene calls are TRBV5-6 and TRBJ1-3; TRBD1 agrees at 10 bases. This CDR3 is built from 14 residues. The V gene's germline CDR1 is SGHDT and CDR2 YYEEEE. V shed 4 bases and J 7 bases; nucleotides not matched to a gene: 5. CDR3 loop: CASSRGQGGNTIYF. The CDR3 DNA reads TGTGCCAGCAGCCGCGGACAGGGGGGGAACACCATATATTTT.

CDR3 amino acids: CASRLQGQETQYF. DNA of the CDR3: TGTGCCAGCAGGTTACAGGGGCAAGAGACCCAGTACTTC. The rearrangement links TRBV27 to TRBJ2-5; 7 bases fit TRBD1. Trimming removed 6 bases from V and 2 bases from J; junction bases left unmatched: 3. The germline gives CDR1 MNHEY, CDR2 SMNVEV (reference sequence). This CDR3 contains 13 residues.

V is TRBV21-1 and J is TRBJ1-3. TRBV21-1 is described as a pseudogene. The CDR3 runs 20 residues. The CDR3 coding sequence is TGTGCCAGCAGCAAAGACGGAGAGAGTGGGTTTACAAGCTATGGAAACACCATATATTTT. Amino acid sequence: CASSKDGESGFTSYGNTIYF.

J is TRBJ1-1 and V is TRBV19, with D possibly TRBD1 on 5 matching bases. CDR1 and CDR2 (germline): LNHDA, SQIVND (reference sequence). This CDR3 is built from 16 residues. The V end lost 4 bases, the J end lost 4 bases, and 19 bases lay between the germline ends. The CDR3 sequence is CASSTTFRAGRTEAFF. Written as DNA, the CDR3 is TGTGCCAGTAGTACTACATTCAGGGCGGGGCGCACTGAAGCTTTCTTT.